The 15 T cell receptor beta chains presented below share a single source sample, sequenced in a study of cytomegalovirus exposure and HLA in healthy donors. Primers: 60 Vbeta forward and 13 Jbeta reverse. The assay was immunoSEQ multiplex PCR, and TCRdb's table has in-frame clones only and misses some. The sample includes around 68,000 clones, less than 70% of them seen just once. The sequencing input was PBMCs. The receptors originated from a woman aged 25 to 45 in good health and CMV-seronegative.

The rearrangement joins TRBV7-9 to TRBJ1-4; D is ambiguous. Germline CDR1 SEHNR, CDR2 FQNEAQ (reference sequence). CDR3 size: 16 residues. V was clipped by 5 bases and J by 2 bases, with 15 bases between them. The CDR3 sequence: CASSPSLGGTNEKLFF. Written as DNA, the CDR3 is TGTGCCAGCAGCCCCTCGCTAGGTGGTACTAATGAAAAACTGTTTTTT.

The V and J genes are TRBV9 and TRBJ2-3; D is possibly TRBD2 (6 bases). V lost 0 bases and J 2 bases, leaving 10 bases between the germline ends. CDR3 length: 15 residues. Germline CDR1 reads SGDLS; CDR2 reads YYNGEE. CDR3 protein: CASSVDLGLTDTQYF. The CDR3, as DNA: TGTGCCAGCAGCGTAGATCTGGGACTCACAGATACGCAGTATTTT.

This sequence joins TRBV7-9 and TRBJ1-2; tentative D call: TRBD1 (6 bases). The CDR3 extends over 14 amino acids. Germline CDR1 SEHNR, CDR2 FQNEAQ (reference sequence). Trimming removed 6 bases from V and 8 bases from J, with 19 bases in between. The CDR3 DNA is TGTGCCAGCAGTCGGACGGGGGGGGGCGGCGGCTACACCTTC. It specifies CASSRTGGGGGYTF.

The rearrangement links TRBV30 to TRBJ2-1, with 12 positions matching TRBD2. The germline gives CDR1 GTSNPN, CDR2 SVGIG (reference sequence). This CDR3 is built from 17 residues. The J segment lost 2 bases and the V segment lost 5 bases, leaving 10 bases of the junction unmatched. The CDR3 DNA reads TGTGCCTGGGAGGGGAAGCGACTAGCGGGGGCCTACAATGAGCAGTTCTTC. This gives the protein CAWEGKRLAGAYNEQFF. Drawing the rest from reference TRBV30 and TRBJ2-1, the complete variable domain is SQTIHQWPATLVQPVGSPLSLECTVEGTSNPNLYWYRQAAGRGLQLLFYSVGIGQISSEVPQNLSASRPQDRQFILSSKKLLLSDSGFYLCAWEGKRLAGAYNEQFFGPGTRLTVL.

V and J are TRBV18 and TRBJ1-5; D not certain. Trimming took off 2 bases at V and 0 bases at J, with 11 bases between the two ends. The CDR3 extends over 16 amino acids. Germline values: CDR1 KGHSH, CDR2 LQKENI. The CDR3 DNA follows: TGTGCCAGCTCACCAGGCGAGGGCATTAGCAATCAGCCCCAGCATTTT. Translation gives CASSPGEGISNQPQHF.

The V and J genes are TRBV18 and TRBJ2-1; D gene unclear. The germline V gene has CDR1 KGHSH and CDR2 LQKENI. V was trimmed by 3 bases and J by 3 bases, leaving 15 bases between them. The CDR3 has 16 residues. CDR3 residues: CASSPTRDLFYNEQFF. DNA for the CDR3: TGTGCCAGCTCACCGACAAGAGATTTGTTCTACAATGAGCAGTTCTTC. The full variable domain, with the rest looked up from reference TRBV18 and TRBJ2-1, is NAGVMQNPRHLVRRRGQEARLRCSPMKGHSHVYWYRQLPEEGLKFMVYLQKENIIDESGMPKERFSAEFPKEGPSILRIQQVVRGDSAAYFCASSPTRDLFYNEQFFGPGTRLTVL.

The chain employs TRBV9 and TRBJ2-4; TRBD1 might be the D (7 bases). This CDR3 region has 13 residues. The V gene lost 7 bases and the J gene lost 3 bases, with 11 bases spanning the gap. CDR1 and CDR2 (germline): SGDLS, YYNGEE. CDR3 DNA: TGTGCCAGCTCAGGGGGGAACAAAAACATTCAGTACTTC. This sequence encodes CASSGGNKNIQYF.

The V call is TRBV18, the J call TRBJ1-1; 8 bases match TRBD1. The germline V gene encodes CDR1 KGHSH and CDR2 LQKENI. This CDR3 is built from 14 residues. V was pared by 3 bases and J by 6 bases, with 6 bases of the junction left unmatched. The CDR3 sequence is CASSPNGQGSEAFF. The DNA of the CDR3 is TGTGCCAGCTCACCGAACGGACAGGGCTCTGAAGCTTTCTTT.

This clone was seen only a few times. The V call is TRBV5-4, the J call TRBJ1-4; D unresolved. This CDR3 is built from 15 residues. The germline V gene encodes CDR1 SGHNT and CDR2 YYREEE (reference sequence). V was clipped by 0 bases and J by 3 bases, with 9 bases between them. The CDR3 is CASSLDLASNEKLFF. In DNA form, the CDR3 reads TGTGCCAGCAGCTTGGACCTAGCCTCTAATGAAAAACTGTTTTTT.

This clone was observed once. The chain employs TRBV9 and TRBJ2-7, with TRBD2 matching 7 bases. The CDR3 consists of 15 residues. Germline CDR1 reads SGDLS; CDR2 reads YYNGEE. V shed 3 bases, J shed 4 bases, and the junction held 10 bases outside the gene matches. CDR3 in DNA: TGTGCCAGCAGCGAGACTAGCAGCAATTCTTACGAGCAGTACTTC. Translation gives CASSETSSNSYEQYF.

The chain employs TRBV15 and TRBJ2-1; D is perhaps TRBD2 (7 bases). Germline V gene lookup returns CDR1 LNHNV and CDR2 YYDKDF (reference sequence). V lost 0 bases and J lost 7, with 13 bases in between. This CDR3 region has 15 residues. This chain's CDR3 is CATSRDPGGGNEQFF. The CDR3, as DNA: TGTGCCACCAGCAGAGATCCGGGGGGCGGGAATGAGCAGTTCTTC.

This clone was recorded only once. This rearrangement joins TRBV11-2 to TRBJ2-7; 8 nucleotides align to TRBD1. CDR3 length equals 17 residues. Looked up from germline, CDR1 is SGHAT and CDR2 is FQNNGV. Trimming cost V 5 bases and J 0 bases; bases outside gene matches: 12. The chain's CDR3 is CASSPLRRTGSSYEQYF. The CDR3 bases are TGTGCCAGCAGCCCTCTCAGGAGGACAGGGAGCTCCTACGAGCAGTACTTC.

A few counts support this clone. V gene TRBV14 combines with J gene TRBJ1-1; possible D gene TRBD1, 5 bases. V was clipped by 2 bases and J by 0 bases, with 16 bases between them. The CDR3 runs to 17 residues. Germline V gives CDR1 SGHDN, CDR2 FVKESK. The chain's CDR3 is CASSQYWGDGLNTEAFF. Here the CDR3 DNA reads TGTGCCAGCAGCCAATATTGGGGGGACGGGTTGAACACTGAAGCTTTCTTT.

A remark on this clone: An end of the junction differs from the germline gene, which may be a read error. J is TRBJ1-1 and V is TRBV9; TRBD1 agrees at 7 bases. The germline CDR1 and CDR2 sequences are SGDLS and YYNGEE. The CDR3 length is 15 residues. This chain's CDR3 is CASSLGDSLKTEAFF. DNA for the CDR3: TGTGCCAGCAGTTTAGGGGACAGTTTGAAGACTGAAGCTTTCTTT.

The CDR3 sequence is CASSARGTGSGELFF. The CDR3 coding sequence is TGTGCCAGCAGTGCCCGCGGGACAGGTTCTGGGGAGCTGTTTTTT. This chain links TRBV25-1 with TRBJ2-2; the match to TRBD1 covers 8 bases. Germline V gives CDR1 MGHDK, CDR2 SYGVNS. This CDR3 spans 15 amino acids. V shed 4 bases and J 8 bases; nucleotides not matched to a gene: 9.